The 17 T cell receptor beta chains listed next were all sequenced from one sample in a study of post-analysis software for immune sequencing data. The study's findings and limits: A handful of TRBV segments appeared more often in patients than in controls, and TRBV5-6, TRBV5-1 and TRBV20-1 were among these.

These receptors are not linked to any known antigen. cDNA libraries of TCR beta carried unique molecular identifiers. TCRdb independently ran MiXCR on the PCR reads; one entry per CDR3 protein. The repertoire includes 600,000 to 750,000 distinct CDR3 sequences, around 60% of them detected once, and 11% sits in the top ten. The sequenced material came from blood. The receptor set was obtained from a girl under 10 years old with multiple sclerosis.

This clonotype was counted only a few times. The CDR3 nucleotides are TGTGCCAGCAGTTCGGGACAGCACTCTGGAAACACCATATATTTT. It codes for CASSSGQHSGNTIYF. The gene calls are TRBV12-3 or TRBV12-4 and TRBJ1-3, with 7 bases aligning to TRBD1. This CDR3 has 15 residues. The ends lost 4 bases at V and 0 bases at J; junction bases unmatched: 3.

This clonotype has a count of ten or more. The rearrangement links TRBV4-3 to TRBJ2-4, with D hard to call. The germline gives CDR1 LGHNA, CDR2 YSLEER. The V end was cut by 1 base, the J end by 3 bases, with 16 bases between. This CDR3 spans 17 amino acids. DNA for the CDR3: TGCGCCAGCAGCCAAGTTAGCACGCGGAGCTTCAAAAACATTCAGTACTTC. It encodes CASSQVSTRSFKNIQYF.

V is TRBV5-4 and J is TRBJ2-3, with D unresolved. V was clipped by 0 bases and J by 0 bases, with 8 bases between them. Germline CDR1 and CDR2: SGHNT and YYREEE (reference sequence). The CDR3 consists of 15 residues. The CDR3: CASSLDSASTDTQYF. CDR3 sequence (DNA): TGTGCCAGCAGCTTGGACAGTGCAAGCACAGATACGCAGTATTTT.

The chain combines TRBV6-2 or TRBV6-3 with TRBJ2-7, with 7 bases identical to TRBD1. The CDR3 has 13 residues. The germline gives CDR1 MNHEY, CDR2 SVGEGT. Trimming cost V 5 bases and J 6 bases; bases outside gene matches: 7. CDR3 protein: CASSKRQGSEQYF. CDR3 DNA: TGTGCCAGCAGTAAACGACAGGGTAGCGAGCAGTACTTC.

The chain uses TRBV7-3 and TRBJ2-1, with D tentatively TRBD2 (5 bases). Germline assignment: CDR1 SGHTA and CDR2 FQGTGA. The CDR3 is made up of 14 amino acids. Trimming pared 5 bases from V and 10 bases from J, leaving 18 bases between. Written as DNA, the CDR3 is TGTGCCAGCAGCGCCCGGGCGAGGGCAGGAGAGCAGTTCTTC. It encodes CASSARARAGEQFF.

The V gene is TRBV27, the J gene TRBJ2-7; TRBD1 might be the D (5 bases). V was pared by 6 bases and J by 0 bases, with 12 bases between. The germline CDR1 and CDR2 sequences are MNHEY and SMNVEV (reference sequence). The CDR3 consists of 14 residues. The CDR3 is CASRVRVPSYEQYF. The CDR3 bases are TGTGCCAGCAGAGTCAGGGTCCCCTCCTACGAGCAGTACTTC.

J is TRBJ1-6 and V is TRBV2; 9 positions match TRBD1. CDR1 and CDR2 (germline): SNHLY, FYNNEI. Trimming took 7 bases from V and 7 from J; bases not matched to a gene: 8. This CDR3 spans 15 amino acids. Here the CDR3 reads CASNPQGAENSPLHF. DNA of the CDR3: TGTGCCAGCAATCCACAGGGGGCAGAGAATTCACCCCTCCACTTT.

Here the CDR3 reads CASSGTSRSYNEQFF. In nucleotides, the CDR3 is TGTGCCAGCAGTGGGACTTCCCGCTCCTACAATGAGCAGTTCTTC. The chain recombines TRBV6-6 with TRBJ2-1; tentative D call: TRBD2 (6 bases). Between the trimmed V and J ends, which lost 5 bases and 0 bases, there was a span of 11 bases. The CDR3 is 15 amino acids. Per the germline V gene, CDR1 is MNHNY and CDR2 is SVGAGI (reference sequence).

V and J are TRBV7-2 and TRBJ2-5, with 7 bases matching TRBD2. Per germline, CDR1 SGHTA and CDR2 FQGNSA. After removal of 1 base from V and 3 bases from J, the junction contained 5 bases not matched to a gene. The CDR3 is 15 residues long. In DNA form, the CDR3 reads TGTGCCAGCAGCTTAGGGGGGGGGAGAGAAGAGACCCAGTACTTC. Protein product: CASSLGGGREETQYF.

This chain joins TRBV6-1 and TRBJ2-3, with 10 bases matching TRBD2. The CDR3 is 18 residues long. Germline values: CDR1 MNHNS, CDR2 SASEGT. V shed 7 bases and J 0 bases; nucleotides not matched to a gene: 13. The CDR3 DNA is TGTGCCAGCACCGAAGGTAGCGGGGGGCCCTTTAGCACAGATACGCAGTATTTT. Protein sequence: CASTEGSGGPFSTDTQYF.

This clonotype was observed once. The genes are TRBV29-1 and TRBJ2-5; D gene unclear. The CDR3 runs to 11 residues. CDR1 is SQVTM, CDR2 ANQGSEA, per germline. Trimming left V 7 bases short and J 3 bases short, with 9 bases between. This CDR3 reads CSAHKEETQYF. The DNA for the CDR3 is TGCAGCGCTCATAAGGAAGAGACCCAGTACTTC. Full variable domain (outside the CDR3, taken from reference TRBV29-1 and TRBJ2-5): SAVISQKPSRDICQRGTSLTIQCQVDSQVTMMFWYRQQPGQSLTLIATANQGSEATYESGFVIDKFPISRPNLTFSTLTVSNMSPEDSSIYLCSAHKEETQYFGPGTRLLVL.

The chain uses TRBV6-6 and TRBJ1-1, with 8 nucleotides matching TRBD1. Per the germline V gene, CDR1 is MNHNY and CDR2 is SVGAGI (reference sequence). The CDR3 is 14 amino acids. The J segment lost 1 base and the V segment lost 5 bases, leaving 3 bases of the junction unmatched. This CDR3 is CASSDRGRNTEAFF. In nucleotides, the CDR3 is TGTGCCAGCAGTGACAGGGGTCGGAACACTGAAGCTTTCTTT.

This clonotype has just a few counts. The chain is built from TRBV29-1 and TRBJ2-7; the D call may be TRBD1 or TRBD2 (5 bases each). This CDR3 contains 12 residues. Trimming left V 7 bases short and J 6 bases short, with 16 bases between. Germline V lookup: CDR1 SQVTM, CDR2 ANQGSEA. The CDR3 region has the DNA TGCAGCGCAACCGGGACCGCAGCCGAGCAGTACTTC. Encoded protein: CSATGTAAEQYF.

This rearrangement joins TRBV20-1 to TRBJ2-1; either TRBD1 or TRBD2 may supply D (5 bases each). This CDR3 has 14 amino acids. The ends were cut back, 3 bases at V and 0 bases at J, with 9 bases in the middle. The V gene's germline CDR1 is DFQATT and CDR2 SNEGSKA (reference sequence). The CDR3 reads CSASWGSSYNEQFF. The CDR3, as DNA: TGCAGTGCTAGCTGGGGGAGCTCCTACAATGAGCAGTTCTTC.

This chain links TRBV29-1 with TRBJ2-1, with 7 positions matching TRBD1. CDR3 length: 13 amino acids. Unmatched junction bases numbered 6, after V lost 6 bases and J lost 4 bases. The germline V gene encodes CDR1 SQVTM and CDR2 ANQGSEA. As DNA, the CDR3 is TGCAGCGTGGACCGGGACAGATACAATGAGCAGTTCTTC. Its translation: CSVDRDRYNEQFF.

The rearrangement joins TRBV7-8 to TRBJ2-1; D unclear. Germline loops: CDR1 SGHVS, CDR2 FQNEAQ. With 4 bases removed from V and 4 bases from J, the gap between germline ends came to 23 bases. The CDR3 is made up of 18 amino acids. The DNA of the CDR3 is TGTGCCAGCAGCTCCGGAATCATCGCATCCCACCCTTACAATGAGCAGTTCTTC. It yields the protein CASSSGIIASHPYNEQFF.

This clonotype was observed a handful of times. The chain has TRBV10-2 and TRBJ2-5, with 13 bases identical to TRBD2. V gave up 7 bases and J gave up 6 bases; unmatched junction bases: 14. This CDR3 is built from 17 residues. The germline gives CDR1 WSHSY, CDR2 SAAADI. For the CDR3, the DNA is TGCGCCAGCAATCCTACCGGGACTAGCGGGACTAAAAAGACCCAGTACTTC. This sequence encodes CASNPTGTSGTKKTQYF.